Each of the 21 T cell receptor beta chains below was sequenced from the same sample in a study of beta chain features in type 1 diabetes. The entirety of the isolated RNA underwent reverse transcription, so expressed TCRB transcripts were sequenced. Produced via immunoSEQ multiplex PCR; TCRdb's table is partial and in-frame only. Among 250,000 to 350,000 clones listed, roughly 11% were seen once. Specimen: naive CD4+ T cells from blood. The source of these receptors is a woman aged 30 to 39 in good health.

In its sample, this clone was seen a few times. This sequence joins TRBV6-5 and TRBJ2-1; TRBD2 aligns across 13 bases. V shed 6 bases, J shed 4 bases, and the junction held 3 bases outside the gene matches. The CDR3 consists of 15 residues. The germline V gene has CDR1 MNHEY and CDR2 SVGAGI. Written as DNA, the CDR3 is TGTGCCAGCAGACTAGCGGGAGGGCCGTACAATGAGCAGTTCTTC. It codes for CASRLAGGPYNEQFF.

In regard to this clone: The same CDR3 is also encoded by other DNA sequences in this sample. The chain is built from TRBV30 and TRBJ2-1; D perhaps matches TRBD1 (5 bases). Germline V gene data show CDR1 as GTSNPN and CDR2 as SVGIG (reference sequence). This CDR3 has 13 amino acids. Trimming stripped 4 bases from V and 2 bases from J, with 9 bases between. The CDR3 DNA sequence: TGTGCCTGGAAGTCAGGGACCTACAATGAGCAGTTCTTC. Translating gives CAWKSGTYNEQFF.

The chain joins TRBV6-6 to TRBJ1-4; 7 nucleotides match TRBD1. Germline assignment: CDR1 MNHNY and CDR2 SVGAGI (reference sequence). The CDR3 spans 14 residues. Trimming took 6 bases from V and 8 from J; bases not matched to a gene: 9. The CDR3, as DNA: TGTGCCAGCAGCTCGGGACAGACATCGGAAAAACTGTTTTTT. Protein product: CASSSGQTSEKLFF.

This clone was counted only a few times. The chain joins TRBV28 to TRBJ2-1, with D possibly matching TRBD2 (5 bases). The germline V gene encodes CDR1 MDHEN and CDR2 SYDVKM. Trimming removed 4 bases from V and 4 bases from J, with 14 bases in between. CDR3 length: 15 residues. The CDR3 DNA follows: TGTGCCAGCAGTTCTAGAGGAGAGGGTTACAATGAGCAGTTCTTC. Encoded protein: CASSSRGEGYNEQFF.

This clone occurred a few times. The genes are TRBV30 and TRBJ1-1; tentatively, D is TRBD1 (5 bases). V was trimmed by 2 bases and J by 1 base, leaving 8 bases between them. This CDR3 has 13 amino acids. Germline V lookup: CDR1 GTSNPN, CDR2 SVGIG (reference sequence). The CDR3 sequence: CAWSRQGNTEAFF. DNA of the CDR3: TGTGCCTGGAGTCGGCAGGGGAACACTGAAGCTTTCTTT.

This clone was found a few times. The chain carries TRBV5-1 and TRBJ2-1; 10 nucleotides align to TRBD2. This CDR3 comprises 17 residues. V was clipped by 0 bases and J by 7 bases; unmatched bases: 10. CDR1 is SGHRS, CDR2 YFSETQ, per germline. The CDR3 sequence: CASSLALAGGAVNEQFF. CDR3 nucleotide sequence: TGCGCCAGCAGCTTGGCATTAGCGGGAGGCGCGGTGAATGAGCAGTTCTTC.

This clone was seen more than once but under ten times. The chain uses TRBV7-2 and TRBJ2-7; D is perhaps TRBD2 (5 bases). Between the trimmed V and J ends, which lost 5 bases and 0 bases, there was a span of 14 bases. This CDR3 is 15 amino acids long. CDR1 and CDR2 (germline): SGHTA, FQGNSA. The CDR3 nucleotides are TGTGCCAGCAGCACCAAGTTTGGGAGCTCCTACGAGCAGTACTTC. Amino acid sequence: CASSTKFGSSYEQYF. Full variable domain (outside the CDR3, taken from reference TRBV7-2 and TRBJ2-7): GAGVSQSPSNKVTEKGKDVELRCDPISGHTALYWYRQSLGQGLEFLIYFQGNSAPDKSGLPSDRFSAERTGGSVSTLTIQRTQQEDSAVYLCASSTKFGSSYEQYFGPGTRLTVT.

This clone showed up just a few times. V gene TRBV18 combines with J gene TRBJ2-2; D might be TRBD2 (5 bases). The V and J ends lost 3 bases and 2 bases respectively, with 7 bases between them. Germline V lookup: CDR1 KGHSH, CDR2 LQKENI. The CDR3 consists of 14 residues. CDR3 protein: CASSPRANTGELFF. CDR3 coding DNA: TGTGCCAGCTCACCGAGGGCAAACACCGGGGAGCTGTTTTTT.

This clone turned up a few times. The gene calls are TRBV4-2 and TRBJ2-5, with a weak D call TRBD2 (6 bases). The germline V gene encodes CDR1 LGHNA and CDR2 YNFKEQ. The V and J ends lost 1 base and 3 bases respectively, with 21 bases between them. CDR3 length: 18 amino acids. CDR3 nucleotide sequence: TGTGCCAGCAGCCAAGTTGGAGGTTACGGGGGACGGAAAGAGACCCAGTACTTC. As protein: CASSQVGGYGGRKETQYF.

This clone was seen a few times. The CDR3 region is CASSLTDRDNQPQHF. The DNA for the CDR3 is TGCGCCAGCAGCCTGACGGACAGGGACAATCAGCCCCAGCATTTT. The chain links TRBV4-3 to TRBJ1-5; 8 bases fit TRBD1. J gave up 3 bases and V 4 bases, and 5 bases lay outside the gene matches. Germline V gene lookup returns CDR1 LGHNA and CDR2 YSLEER. CDR3 length equals 15 residues.

A few counts support this clone. The gene calls are TRBV18 and TRBJ2-3; the D gene is possibly TRBD2 (6 bases). The length of the CDR3 is 16 residues. Germline values: CDR1 KGHSH, CDR2 LQKENI. The V end lost 1 base, the J end lost 0 bases, and 11 bases lay between the germline ends. The CDR3 sequence is CASSPLGGGSTDTQYF. The CDR3 bases are TGTGCCAGCTCACCACTGGGAGGCGGGAGCACAGATACGCAGTATTTT. The whole variable domain, filled in from reference TRBV18 and TRBJ2-3, reads NAGVMQNPRHLVRRRGQEARLRCSPMKGHSHVYWYRQLPEEGLKFMVYLQKENIIDESGMPKERFSAEFPKEGPSILRIQQVVRGDSAAYFCASSPLGGGSTDTQYFGPGTRLTVL.

This clone was seen more than once but under ten times. This chain links TRBV15 with TRBJ2-5; a possible D gene is TRBD2 (6 bases). With 0 bases removed from V and 2 bases from J, the gap between germline ends came to 16 bases. Germline CDR1 and CDR2: LNHNV and YYDKDF (reference sequence). The CDR3 contains 17 residues. The CDR3 loop reads CATSRDKRGGGQETQYF. The CDR3 DNA is TGTGCCACCAGCAGAGATAAAAGGGGTGGAGGGCAAGAGACCCAGTACTTC.

The chain couples TRBV18 to TRBJ2-1; no firm D call. The CDR3 covers 14 residues. Germline CDR1 KGHSH, CDR2 LQKENI. V lost 0 bases, J lost 3 bases, and 6 bases lay in between. The CDR3 is CASSPPPHYNEQFF. As DNA, the CDR3 is TGTGCCAGCTCACCACCCCCACACTACAATGAGCAGTTCTTC.

This clone has only a few counts. CDR3 protein: CASRPDTSSAQHF. The CDR3 coding sequence is TGTGCCAGCAGACCGGACACCAGTTCAGCCCAGCATTTT. This chain links TRBV7-8 with TRBJ1-5; D is possibly TRBD1 (5 bases). V dropped 6 bases and J dropped 11 bases, with 17 bases sitting between them. Germline lookup yields CDR1 SGHVS and CDR2 FQNEAQ. The CDR3 is made up of 13 amino acids.

This clone occurred a few times. The chain recombines TRBV2 with TRBJ2-7; 8 positions agree with TRBD2. The germline V gene encodes CDR1 SNHLY and CDR2 FYNNEI. The CDR3 runs 17 residues. V was clipped by 2 bases and J by 3 bases; unmatched bases: 12. The DNA of the CDR3 is TGTGCCAGCAGTGAAAGTCCCCGGGGCGGGAGGAACTACGAGCAGTACTTC. This sequence encodes CASSESPRGGRNYEQYF.

CDR3 residues: CASRPGGLRGLCAETQYF. For the CDR3, the DNA is TGTGCAAGTCGCCCAGGTGGGTTGCGGGGACTATGCGCAGAGACCCAGTACTTC. The chain employs TRBV12-2 and TRBJ2-5; the table assigns TRBD2, which was not confirmed against the DNA. TRBV12-2 is reported as a pseudogene. This CDR3 contains 18 residues.

As to this clone: This sample also contains other DNA sequences that code for the same CDR3. The V call is TRBV30, the J call TRBJ1-5; 8 nucleotides agree with TRBD1. The V gene end was trimmed by 4 bases and the J gene end by 2 bases; junction bases not matched to a gene: 1. The CDR3 extends over 13 amino acids. Germline V gives CDR1 GTSNPN, CDR2 SVGIG (reference sequence). This CDR3 is CAWTGQGNQPQHF. CDR3 bases: TGTGCCTGGACGGGACAGGGCAATCAGCCCCAGCATTTT.

The chain carries TRBV6-1 and TRBJ2-1; D is undetermined. The CDR3 runs to 13 residues. Deletions cut 4 bases from V and 3 bases from J, with 7 bases between. Germline CDR1 is MNHNS and CDR2 is SASEGT. DNA of the CDR3: TGTGCCAGCAGTGCCCAGGACTACAATGAGCAGTTCTTC. It specifies CASSAQDYNEQFF.

This clone was observed a few times. This chain links TRBV14 with TRBJ1-2, with a possible D match to TRBD1 (5 bases). From germline, CDR1 is SGHDN and CDR2 FVKESK. The CDR3 has 15 residues. The V end was cut by 4 bases, the J end by 2 bases, with 14 bases between. CDR3 region: CASSPWVGGNYGYTF. CDR3 bases: TGTGCCAGCAGCCCGTGGGTCGGGGGGAACTATGGCTACACCTTC.

In this sample, this clone turned up a few times. In nucleotides, the CDR3 is TGCAGCGTGGCCCGGGACACCAATCAGCCCCAGCATTTT. Protein product: CSVARDTNQPQHF. The chain joins TRBV29-1 to TRBJ1-5, with a tentative D call TRBD1 (6 bases). This CDR3 region has 13 residues. Germline loops: CDR1 SQVTM, CDR2 ANQGSEA. Trimming stripped 6 bases from V and 3 bases from J, with 12 bases between. The full variable domain, completed using reference TRBV29-1 and TRBJ1-5, is SAVISQKPSRDICQRGTSLTIQCQVDSQVTMMFWYRQQPGQSLTLIATANQGSEATYESGFVIDKFPISRPNLTFSTLTVSNMSPEDSSIYLCSVARDTNQPQHFGDGTRLSIL.

This clone was observed a few times. The chain uses TRBV9 and TRBJ2-3, with D possibly being TRBD2 (5 bases). Germline CDR1 is SGDLS and CDR2 is YYNGEE. Trimming stripped 4 bases from V and 5 bases from J, with 11 bases between. This CDR3 is built from 13 residues. CDR3 sequence (DNA): TGTGCCAGCAGCCCCCCCGGAGGAGATACGCAGTATTTT. Protein sequence: CASSPPGGDTQYF. The full variable domain, rest sourced from reference TRBV9 and TRBJ2-3, is DSGVTQTPKHLITATGQRVTLRCSPRSGDLSVYWYQQSLDQGLQFLIQYYNGEERAKGNILERFSAQQFPDLHSELNLSSLELGDSALYFCASSPPGGDTQYFGPGTRLTVL.